This TCR beta chain derives from a study of T-cell reconstitution after alpha-beta-depleted transplantation in children. Library preparation (for TCRbeta) was performed with unique molecular identifiers. Using its own MiXCR run on the PCR reads, TCRdb lists one record per CDR3 protein. The table has over 550,000 distinct CDR3 sequences, roughly a tenth seen once. CDR3 size: 18 residues. Trimming left V 3 bases short and J 5 bases short, with 22 bases between. CDR1 and CDR2 (germline): SGHDN, FVKESK. J is TRBJ2-2 and V is TRBV14; D possibly corresponds to TRBD1 (5 bases). The sequence derives from a human donor who donated a stem cell graft to a child with acute myeloid leukemia. The starting material was PBMCs from the stem cell graft donor, obtained from the stem cell graft. CDR3 loop: CASSQIPPGRTRTGELFF. CDR3 DNA: TGTGCCAGCAGCCAGATACCTCCCGGACGGACAAGAACCGGGGAGCTGTTTTTT.